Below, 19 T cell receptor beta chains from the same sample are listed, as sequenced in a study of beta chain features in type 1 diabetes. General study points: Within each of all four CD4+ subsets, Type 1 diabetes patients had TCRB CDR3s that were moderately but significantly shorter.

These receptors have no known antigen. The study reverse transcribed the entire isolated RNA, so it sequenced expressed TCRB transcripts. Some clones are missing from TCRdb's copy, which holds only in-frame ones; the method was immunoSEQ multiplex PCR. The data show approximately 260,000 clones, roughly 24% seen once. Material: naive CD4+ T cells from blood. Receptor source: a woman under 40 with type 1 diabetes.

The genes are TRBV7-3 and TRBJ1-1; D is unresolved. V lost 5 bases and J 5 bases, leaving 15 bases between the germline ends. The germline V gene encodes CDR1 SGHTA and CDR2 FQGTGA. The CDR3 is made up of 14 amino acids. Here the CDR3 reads CASSPAAGETEAFF. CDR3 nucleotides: TGTGCCAGCAGCCCAGCTGCCGGGGAGACTGAAGCTTTCTTT.

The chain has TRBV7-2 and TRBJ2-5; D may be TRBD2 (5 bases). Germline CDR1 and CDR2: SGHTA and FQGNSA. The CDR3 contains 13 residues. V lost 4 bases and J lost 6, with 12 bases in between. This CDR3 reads CASSSHGVKTQYF. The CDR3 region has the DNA TGTGCCAGCAGCTCTCACGGGGTGAAGACCCAGTACTTC. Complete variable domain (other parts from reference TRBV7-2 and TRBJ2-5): GAGVSQSPSNKVTEKGKDVELRCDPISGHTALYWYRQSLGQGLEFLIYFQGNSAPDKSGLPSDRFSAERTGGSVSTLTIQRTQQEDSAVYLCASSSHGVKTQYFGPGTRLLVL.

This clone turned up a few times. The CDR3 is CSARRPAETQYF. As DNA, the CDR3 is TGCAGCGCCCGGAGACCAGCGGAGACCCAGTACTTC. The chain uses TRBV29-1 and TRBJ2-5, with unresolved D. Trimming stripped 7 bases from V and 5 bases from J, with 14 bases between. Germline loops: CDR1 SQVTM, CDR2 ANQGSEA. There are 12 residues in the CDR3.

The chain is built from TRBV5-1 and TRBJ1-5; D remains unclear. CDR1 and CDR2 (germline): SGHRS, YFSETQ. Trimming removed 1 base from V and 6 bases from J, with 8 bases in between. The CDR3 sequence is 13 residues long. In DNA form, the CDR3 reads TGCGCCAGCAGCTTGAGAGGGCTTCAGCCCCAGCATTTT. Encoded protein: CASSLRGLQPQHF.

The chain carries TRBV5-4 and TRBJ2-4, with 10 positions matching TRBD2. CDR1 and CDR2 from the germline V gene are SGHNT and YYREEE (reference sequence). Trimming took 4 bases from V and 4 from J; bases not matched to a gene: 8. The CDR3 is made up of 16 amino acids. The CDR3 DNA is TGTGCCAGCAGCATAAAGCGGGAGGGCCCGAAAAACATTCAGTACTTC. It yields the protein CASSIKREGPKNIQYF.

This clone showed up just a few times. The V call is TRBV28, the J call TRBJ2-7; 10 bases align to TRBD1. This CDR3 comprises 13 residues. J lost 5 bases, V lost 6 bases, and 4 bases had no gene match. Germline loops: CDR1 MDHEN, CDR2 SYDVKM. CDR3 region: CASSRGQGNEQYF. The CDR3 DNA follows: TGTGCCAGCAGCCGGGGACAGGGGAACGAGCAGTACTTC.

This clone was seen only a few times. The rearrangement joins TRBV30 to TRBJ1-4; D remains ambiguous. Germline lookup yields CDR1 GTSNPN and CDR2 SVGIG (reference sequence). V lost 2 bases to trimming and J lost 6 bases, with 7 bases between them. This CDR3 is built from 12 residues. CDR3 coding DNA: TGTGCCTGGAGTTGGTCAGATGAAAAACTGTTTTTT. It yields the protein CAWSWSDEKLFF.

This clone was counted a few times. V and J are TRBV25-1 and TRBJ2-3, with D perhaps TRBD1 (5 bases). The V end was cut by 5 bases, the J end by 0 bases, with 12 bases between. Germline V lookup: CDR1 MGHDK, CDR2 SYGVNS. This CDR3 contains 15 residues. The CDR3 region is CASSRTDTSTDTQYF. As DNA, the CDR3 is TGTGCCAGCAGTAGGACGGACACCAGCACAGATACGCAGTATTTT.

Here the CDR3 reads CAWAFSGVEKLFF. CDR3 nucleotides: TGTGCCTGGGCCTTTAGTGGAGTAGAAAAACTGTTTTTT. This chain uses TRBV30 with TRBJ1-4; D uncertain. The CDR3 covers 13 residues. CDR1 and CDR2 (germline): GTSNPN, SVGIG (reference sequence). V lost 5 bases and J lost 8, with 15 bases in between.

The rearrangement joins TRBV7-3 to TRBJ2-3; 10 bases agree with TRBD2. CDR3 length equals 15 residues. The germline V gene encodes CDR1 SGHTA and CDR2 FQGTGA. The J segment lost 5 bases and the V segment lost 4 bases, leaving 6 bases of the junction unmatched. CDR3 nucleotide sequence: TGTGCCAGCAGCTACCTAGCGGGAGTGGGAGATACGCAGTATTTT. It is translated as CASSYLAGVGDTQYF.

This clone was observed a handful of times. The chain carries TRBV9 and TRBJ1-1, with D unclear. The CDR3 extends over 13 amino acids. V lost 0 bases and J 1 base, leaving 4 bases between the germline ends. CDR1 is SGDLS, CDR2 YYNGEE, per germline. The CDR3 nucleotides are TGTGCCAGCAGCGTAGTCAGGAACACTGAAGCTTTCTTT. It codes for CASSVVRNTEAFF. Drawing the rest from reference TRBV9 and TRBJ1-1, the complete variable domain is DSGVTQTPKHLITATGQRVTLRCSPRSGDLSVYWYQQSLDQGLQFLIQYYNGEERAKGNILERFSAQQFPDLHSELNLSSLELGDSALYFCASSVVRNTEAFFGQGTRLTVV.

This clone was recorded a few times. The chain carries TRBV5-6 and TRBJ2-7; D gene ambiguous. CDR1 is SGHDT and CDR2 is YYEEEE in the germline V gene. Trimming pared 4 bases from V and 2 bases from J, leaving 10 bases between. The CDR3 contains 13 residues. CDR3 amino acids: CASSPEVPYEQYF. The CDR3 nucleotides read TGTGCCAGCAGCCCTGAGGTACCCTACGAGCAGTACTTC.

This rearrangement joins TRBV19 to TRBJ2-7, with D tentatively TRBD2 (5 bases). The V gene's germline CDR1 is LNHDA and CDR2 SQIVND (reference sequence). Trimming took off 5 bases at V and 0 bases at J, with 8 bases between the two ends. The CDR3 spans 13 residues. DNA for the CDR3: TGTGCCAGTAGTCTCGACTACTCCTACGAGCAGTACTTC. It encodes CASSLDYSYEQYF.

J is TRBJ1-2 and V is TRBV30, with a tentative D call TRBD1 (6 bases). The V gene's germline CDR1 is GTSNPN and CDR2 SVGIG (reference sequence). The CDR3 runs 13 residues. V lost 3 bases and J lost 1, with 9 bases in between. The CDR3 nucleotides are TGTGCCTGGAGGGGGGCGGGTAACTATGGCTACACCTTC. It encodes CAWRGAGNYGYTF.

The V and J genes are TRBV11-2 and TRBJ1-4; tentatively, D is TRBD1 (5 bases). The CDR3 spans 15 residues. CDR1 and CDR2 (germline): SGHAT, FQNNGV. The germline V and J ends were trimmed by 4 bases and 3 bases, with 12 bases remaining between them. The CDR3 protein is CASSSQGVANEKLFF. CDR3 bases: TGTGCCAGCAGCTCTCAAGGGGTAGCTAATGAAAAACTGTTTTTT.

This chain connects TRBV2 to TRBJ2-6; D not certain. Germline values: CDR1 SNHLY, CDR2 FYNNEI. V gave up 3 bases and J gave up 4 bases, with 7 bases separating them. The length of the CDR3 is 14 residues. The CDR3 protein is CASSDWPGANVLTF. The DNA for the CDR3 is TGTGCCAGCAGTGATTGGCCAGGGGCCAACGTCCTGACTTTC. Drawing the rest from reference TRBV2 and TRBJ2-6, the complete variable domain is EPEVTQTPSHQVTQMGQEVILRCVPISNHLYFYWYRQILGQKVEFLVSFYNNEISEKSEIFDDQFSVERPDGSNFTLKIRSTKLEDSAMYFCASSDWPGANVLTFGAGSRLTVL.

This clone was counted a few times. The CDR3 protein is CSVRSGTEQYF. In nucleotides, the CDR3 is TGCAGCGTTCGAAGCGGGACCGAGCAGTACTTC. This chain links TRBV29-1 with TRBJ2-7; 7 bases match TRBD2. Germline CDR1 reads SQVTM; CDR2 reads ANQGSEA. This CDR3 is built from 11 residues. V was pared by 5 bases and J by 6 bases, with 4 bases of the junction left unmatched.

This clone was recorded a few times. CDR3 residues: CASSLDISNQPQHF. CDR3 DNA sequence: TGTGCCAGCAGCTTGGACATTAGCAATCAGCCCCAGCATTTT. The V call is TRBV7-2, the J call TRBJ1-5; possible D gene TRBD1, 5 bases. V lost 3 bases and J lost 0, with 6 bases in between. Germline CDR1 and CDR2: SGHTA and FQGNSA. The CDR3 has 14 amino acids.

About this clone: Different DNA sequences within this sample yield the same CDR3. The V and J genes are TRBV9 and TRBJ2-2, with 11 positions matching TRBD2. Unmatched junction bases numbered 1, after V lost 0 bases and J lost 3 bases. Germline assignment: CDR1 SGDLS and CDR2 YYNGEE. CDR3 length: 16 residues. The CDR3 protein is CASSVELAGDTGELFF. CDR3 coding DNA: TGTGCCAGCAGCGTAGAACTAGCGGGAGACACCGGGGAGCTGTTTTTT.